The 27 T cell receptor beta chains presented below share a single source sample, sequenced in a study of OX40 agonist ivuxolimab in advanced cancers. Repertoires were generated with immunoSEQ multiplex PCR, while TCRdb's copy carries only in-frame clones and drops some. Among over 35,000 clones listed, approximately 86% were seen once. This sample comprised CD4+ or CD8+ T cells sorted from blood, obtained in a trial of the OX40 agonist ivuxolimab. The source is an adult with an advanced solid tumor such as melanoma, head and neck, liver or kidney cancer.

The gene calls are TRBV6-6 and TRBJ1-2; D call uncertain. Germline V gene sequence: CDR1 MNHNY, CDR2 SVGAGI (reference sequence). This CDR3 is 12 amino acids long. V lost 0 bases, J lost 7 bases, and 6 bases lay in between. CDR3 sequence (DNA): TGTGCCAGCAGTTACTCGAGCGGTGGCTACACCTTC. Translation: CASSYSSGGYTF.

The chain has TRBV4-1 and TRBJ2-1; 10 bases align to TRBD2. The CDR3 extends over 15 amino acids. Germline CDR1 is MGHRA and CDR2 is YSYEKL. Unmatched junction bases numbered 2, after V lost 0 bases and J lost 6 bases. In DNA, the CDR3 is TGCGCCAGCAGCCAAGATACTAGCGGGGTCAATGAGCAGTTCTTC. This encodes CASSQDTSGVNEQFF.

This chain links TRBV5-6 with TRBJ1-2, with 8 bases that match TRBD1. The CDR3 runs 13 residues. V lost 4 bases, J lost 6 bases, and 5 bases stayed unmatched. Germline V gene data show CDR1 as SGHDT and CDR2 as YYEEEE. The CDR3 DNA is TGTGCCAGCAGCGGAACAGGGGGTAATGGCTACACCTTC. Translating it yields CASSGTGGNGYTF.

This clone was counted only a few times. This chain uses TRBV28 with TRBJ1-1, with a tentative D call TRBD1 (5 bases). Germline CDR1 reads MDHEN; CDR2 reads SYDVKM. The CDR3 runs to 13 residues. V was clipped by 6 bases and J by 5 bases, with 13 bases between them. CDR3 coding DNA: TGTGCCAGCAGCCAAGGGACGGGAACTGAAGCTTTCTTT. Translating gives CASSQGTGTEAFF.

In its sample, this clone is medium-sized. Other DNA variants within this sample encode the same CDR3. This chain uses TRBV5-6 with TRBJ2-2; D is unresolved. Trimming removed 7 bases from V and 4 bases from J, with 14 bases in between. The CDR3 contains 14 residues. Looked up from germline, CDR1 is SGHDT and CDR2 is YYEEEE. Here the CDR3 reads CASRYRDPTGELFF. CDR3 in DNA: TGTGCCAGCCGTTACAGAGACCCCACCGGGGAGCTGTTTTTT.

The chain recombines TRBV7-2 with TRBJ2-7; D is uncertain. V was trimmed by 8 bases and J by 3 bases, leaving 8 bases between them. Germline V gene sequence: CDR1 SGHTA, CDR2 FQGNSA. CDR3 length equals 11 residues. The DNA for the CDR3 is TGTGCCAGCGGACGGTACTACGAGCAGTACTTC. This translates into CASGRYYEQYF.

V usage is TRBV19 and J usage is TRBJ2-3; the D call may be TRBD1 or TRBD2 (6 bases each). Trimming removed 7 bases from V and 0 bases from J, with 20 bases in between. This CDR3 has 17 amino acids. Germline assignment: CDR1 LNHDA and CDR2 SQIVND (reference sequence). CDR3 sequence reads: CASTPPGVQGSTDTQYF. The CDR3 DNA reads TGTGCCAGTACCCCCCCGGGGGTTCAGGGGAGCACAGATACGCAGTATTTT.

This chain connects TRBV19 to TRBJ1-1; D remains ambiguous. The CDR3 runs to 15 residues. V was trimmed by 3 bases and J by 11 bases, leaving 22 bases between them. Germline V gene lookup returns CDR1 LNHDA and CDR2 SQIVND (reference sequence). The CDR3 protein is CASSISQSGPGGAFF. The CDR3 coding sequence is TGTGCCAGTAGTATCTCCCAATCAGGCCCAGGAGGGGCTTTCTTT. Full variable domain (remainder filled in from reference TRBV19 and TRBJ1-1): DGGITQSPKYLFRKEGQNVTLSCEQNLNHDAMYWYRQDPGQGLRLIYYSQIVNDFQKGDIAEGYSVSREKKESFPLTVTSAQKNPTAFYLCASSISQSGPGGAFFGQGTRLTVV.

This rearrangement joins TRBV7-6 to TRBJ1-4; D remains ambiguous. The CDR3 runs 18 residues. Trimming removed 1 base from V and 6 bases from J, with 21 bases in between. Per germline, CDR1 SGHVS and CDR2 FNYEAQ. The CDR3 sequence is CASSLVAGLKAPHEKLFF. CDR3 DNA sequence: TGTGCCAGCAGCTTAGTGGCAGGTCTGAAGGCGCCCCATGAAAAACTGTTTTTT.

This sequence joins TRBV6-5 and TRBJ2-7; D not resolved. CDR1 is MNHEY and CDR2 is SVGAGI in the germline V gene. The ends were cut back, 0 bases at V and 4 bases at J, with 4 bases in the middle. The CDR3 sequence is 12 residues long. For the CDR3, the DNA is TGTGCCAGCAGTTACTCGATATACGAGCAGTACTTC. This translates into CASSYSIYEQYF.

This chain links TRBV5-1 with TRBJ2-1; no clear D gene. CDR3 length equals 11 residues. Between the trimmed V and J ends, which lost 2 bases and 5 bases, there was a span of 2 bases. CDR1 and CDR2 (germline): SGHRS, YFSETQ. CDR3 sequence (DNA): TGCGCCAGCAGCTTTCACAATGAGCAGTTCTTC. This gives the protein CASSFHNEQFF.

This clone has just one count. CDR3 sequence: CASSLVGRAIGETQYF. The DNA for the CDR3 is TGTGCCAGCAGCTTGGTAGGCAGGGCGATCGGGGAGACCCAGTACTTC. The rearrangement links TRBV5-6 to TRBJ2-5, with a possible D match to TRBD1 (5 bases). Germline V gene lookup returns CDR1 SGHDT and CDR2 YYEEEE. The V end was cut by 0 bases, the J end by 5 bases, with 17 bases between. This CDR3 region has 16 residues.

The chain carries TRBV29-1 and TRBJ2-7; 8 bases align to TRBD1. V was clipped by 4 bases and J by 4 bases; unmatched bases: 6. Germline V gene sequence: CDR1 SQVTM, CDR2 ANQGSEA. The CDR3 covers 13 residues. This chain's CDR3 is CSVVTGDGYEQYF. CDR3 coding DNA: TGCAGCGTTGTGACAGGGGATGGATACGAGCAGTACTTC.

This sequence joins TRBV25-1 and TRBJ2-3, with D tentatively TRBD2 (5 bases). V lost 2 bases and J lost 0, with 12 bases in between. CDR1 MGHDK and CDR2 SYGVNS come from the germline V gene. The CDR3 is made up of 16 amino acids. The CDR3 loop reads CASSETLRTSTDTQYF. CDR3 nucleotides: TGTGCCAGCAGTGAAACCCTCCGGACTAGCACAGATACGCAGTATTTT.

This chain connects TRBV9 to TRBJ2-1; a weak D match, TRBD1 (5 bases). The CDR3 has 14 residues. From germline, CDR1 is SGDLS and CDR2 YYNGEE. Between the trimmed V and J ends, which lost 1 base and 8 bases, there was a span of 13 bases. CDR3 protein: CASSVPGLKDEQFF. CDR3 coding DNA: TGTGCCAGCAGCGTACCAGGGTTGAAGGATGAGCAGTTCTTC.

V gene TRBV7-9 combines with J gene TRBJ1-2, with 7 nucleotides matching TRBD1. V shed 5 bases and J 4 bases; nucleotides not matched to a gene: 7. Germline CDR1 and CDR2: SEHNR and FQNEAQ (reference sequence). This CDR3 has 14 residues. The CDR3 is CASSRMDRIYGYTF. The CDR3 DNA is TGTGCCAGCAGCCGGATGGACAGGATCTATGGCTACACCTTC. The variable domain in full, completed from reference TRBV7-9 and TRBJ1-2, reads DTGVSQNPRHKITKRGQNVTFRCDPISEHNRLYWYRQTLGQGPEFLTYFQNEAQLEKSRLLSDRFSAERPKGSFSTLEIQRTEQGDSAMYLCASSRMDRIYGYTFGSGTRLTVV.

The chain couples TRBV7-9 to TRBJ1-1; maybe TRBD1 (5 bases). The CDR3 length is 13 residues. Deletions cut 7 bases from V and 6 bases from J, with 15 bases between. From germline, CDR1 is SEHNR and CDR2 FQNEAQ (reference sequence). The DNA for the CDR3 is TGTGCCAGCACCTCTGGCGGGGACGCTGAAGCTTTCTTT. Protein sequence: CASTSGGDAEAFF.

The chain carries TRBV13 and TRBJ2-2; 8 nucleotides agree with TRBD2. CDR1 is PRHDT and CDR2 is FYEKMQ in the germline V gene (reference sequence). The junction had 1 base not matched to a gene; V was cut back by 0 bases and J by 1 base. The CDR3 has 16 residues. For the CDR3, the DNA is TGTGCCAGCAGCTTAGGTCTAGCGGGGAACACCGGGGAGCTGTTTTTT. Residues: CASSLGLAGNTGELFF.

The V call is TRBV7-6, the J call TRBJ2-7; no clear D gene. There are 13 residues in the CDR3. V dropped 8 bases and J dropped 1 base, with 12 bases sitting between them. Per germline, CDR1 SGHVS and CDR2 FNYEAQ. CDR3 nucleotides: TGTGCCAGCTCCCCGCCAGCGTCCTACGAGCAGTACTTC. This translates into CASSPPASYEQYF.

The chain uses TRBV9 and TRBJ2-1, with D perhaps TRBD2 (7 bases). The CDR3 is 16 residues long. V was cut by 4 bases and J by 1 base, with 15 bases left in between. The germline CDR1 and CDR2 sequences are SGDLS and YYNGEE. The CDR3 DNA reads TGTGCCAGCAGCCCGCCCGCGGGGGCTTCCTACAATGAGCAGTTCTTC. It specifies CASSPPAGASYNEQFF.

J is TRBJ1-5 and V is TRBV28; D is uncertain. V was trimmed by 8 bases and J by 0 bases, leaving 11 bases between them. The CDR3 runs 14 residues. In germline, CDR1 is MDHEN, CDR2 SYDVKM. The CDR3 reads CASAPLNSNQPQHF. CDR3 DNA sequence: TGTGCCAGCGCGCCCCTAAATAGCAATCAGCCCCAGCATTTT.

In this sample, this clone turned up a few times. The rearrangement links TRBV19 to TRBJ1-4, with unresolved D. CDR3 length equals 12 residues. CDR1 and CDR2 (germline): LNHDA, SQIVND (reference sequence). The V end lost 5 bases, the J end lost 8 bases, and 9 bases lay between the germline ends. The CDR3 nucleotides read TGTGCCAGTAGTGTCGGTTGGGAAAAACTGTTTTTT. Encoded protein: CASSVGWEKLFF.

The rearrangement links TRBV2 to TRBJ1-6, with D uncertain. Germline assignment: CDR1 SNHLY and CDR2 FYNNEI. The CDR3 is made up of 15 amino acids. Trimming cost V 3 bases and J 8 bases, with 14 bases left between them. The CDR3 spells CASSDPRSPYSPLHF. The CDR3, as DNA: TGTGCCAGCAGTGACCCAAGAAGTCCATATTCACCCCTCCACTTT.

V and J are TRBV4-3 and TRBJ2-3, with 10 nucleotides matching TRBD1. The CDR3 contains 17 residues. The V and J ends lost 4 bases and 4 bases, in that order; junction bases with no gene match: 11. Looked up from germline, CDR1 is LGHNA and CDR2 is YSLEER. Written as DNA, the CDR3 is TGCGCCAGCAGCCCCGACCCCGGGACAGGGGTGGCAGATACGCAGTATTTT. Amino acid sequence: CASSPDPGTGVADTQYF.

V and J are TRBV27 and TRBJ2-3; no firm D call. Trimming stripped 0 bases from V and 3 bases from J, with 10 bases between. This CDR3 region has 15 residues. Germline CDR1 and CDR2: MNHEY and SMNVEV (reference sequence). The CDR3 DNA follows: TGTGCCAGCAGTTTATCATGGGTGCAGACAGATACGCAGTATTTT. Protein product: CASSLSWVQTDTQYF.

V gene TRBV2 combines with J gene TRBJ1-2; 10 bases match TRBD1. The length of the CDR3 is 11 residues. Germline V gives CDR1 SNHLY, CDR2 FYNNEI. Trimming cost V 8 bases and J 8 bases; bases outside gene matches: 2. CDR3 region: CASLTGGGYTF. The DNA of the CDR3 is TGTGCCAGCTTGACAGGGGGCGGCTACACCTTC.

This clone occurred once. V gene TRBV28 combines with J gene TRBJ1-5, with a weak D call TRBD1 (5 bases). V was cut by 7 bases and J by 7 bases, with 17 bases left in between. From germline, CDR1 is MDHEN and CDR2 SYDVKM. The CDR3 covers 14 residues. The CDR3 coding sequence is TGTGCCAGCAATACCAGGGCTGTGGGGCAGCCCCAGCATTTT. Its protein is CASNTRAVGQPQHF.